These T cell receptor beta chains were read from a single sample in a study of OX40 agonist ivuxolimab in advanced cancers. Assay used: immunoSEQ multiplex PCR; TCRdb lists only in-frame clones, some missing. This table holds 60,000 to 80,000 clones, about 91% found once. The specimen comprised CD4+ or CD8+ T cells sorted from blood, sampled in a trial of the OX40 agonist ivuxolimab. The source of these receptors is an adult with an advanced solid tumor such as melanoma, head and neck, liver or kidney cancer. The CDR3 runs from the conserved cysteine through the conserved F or W. The order of the fields is V gene, D gene, clone size, J gene, CDR3 protein, CDR3 DNA. The D gene is left open where the match is weak. Size is omitted from some rows. Given values are once, few, many or a class for expanded clones.

v_call: TRBV28
d_call: .
clone_size: .
j_call: TRBJ2-6
cdr3_aa: CASSFRRGRRGANVLTF
cdr3_nt: TGTGCCAGCAGTTTTAGGAGGGGGCGCCGTGGGGCCAACGTCCTGACTTTC

v_call: TRBV5-1
d_call: TRBD1
clone_size: .
j_call: TRBJ1-2
cdr3_aa: CASSQGQAIPYGYTF
cdr3_nt: TGCGCCAGCAGCCAGGGACAGGCCATCCCCTATGGCTACACCTTC

v_call: TRBV10-3
d_call: TRBD1
clone_size: .
j_call: TRBJ2-1
cdr3_aa: CAISQTGSNEQFF
cdr3_nt: TGTGCCATCAGCCAGACAGGGAGCAATGAGCAGTTCTTC

v_call: TRBV6-6
d_call: .
clone_size: few
j_call: TRBJ2-3
cdr3_aa: CASSYSRGGIGDTQYF
cdr3_nt: TGTGCCAGCAGTTACTCTAGGGGGGGAATCGGAGATACGCAGTATTTT

v_call: TRBV27
d_call: TRBD2
clone_size: .
j_call: TRBJ2-5
cdr3_aa: CASSLTRGGPKETQYF
cdr3_nt: TGTGCCAGCAGTTTAACGCGCGGGGGTCCGAAAGAGACCCAGTACTTC

v_call: TRBV6-1
d_call: .
clone_size: .
j_call: TRBJ1-2
cdr3_aa: CASSQTERPLYGYTF
cdr3_nt: TGTGCCAGCAGTCAAACAGAGCGCCCCTTGTATGGCTACACCTTC

v_call: TRBV6-6
d_call: .
clone_size: .
j_call: TRBJ2-5
cdr3_aa: CASRLTQETQYF
cdr3_nt: TGTGCCAGCAGACTGACACAAGAGACCCAGTACTTC

v_call: TRBV5-4
d_call: .
clone_size: .
j_call: TRBJ2-1
cdr3_aa: CASSLSLALNNEQFF
cdr3_nt: TGTGCCAGCAGCTTGAGCCTAGCGCTCAACAATGAGCAGTTCTTC

v_call: TRBV7-6
d_call: .
clone_size: .
j_call: TRBJ2-1
cdr3_aa: CASSLKRGSYNEQFF
cdr3_nt: TGTGCCAGCAGCTTAAAGAGAGGATCCTACAATGAGCAGTTCTTC

v_call: TRBV28
d_call: TRBD2
clone_size: .
j_call: TRBJ2-5
cdr3_aa: CASSSAASGVFQETQYF
cdr3_nt: TGTGCCAGCAGTTCTGCGGCTAGCGGGGTGTTCCAAGAGACCCAGTACTTC

v_call: TRBV5-1
d_call: TRBD1
clone_size: .
j_call: TRBJ2-7
cdr3_aa: CASSLGRDRGNYEQYF
cdr3_nt: TGCGCCAGCAGCTTGGGCCGGGACAGGGGGAACTACGAGCAGTACTTC